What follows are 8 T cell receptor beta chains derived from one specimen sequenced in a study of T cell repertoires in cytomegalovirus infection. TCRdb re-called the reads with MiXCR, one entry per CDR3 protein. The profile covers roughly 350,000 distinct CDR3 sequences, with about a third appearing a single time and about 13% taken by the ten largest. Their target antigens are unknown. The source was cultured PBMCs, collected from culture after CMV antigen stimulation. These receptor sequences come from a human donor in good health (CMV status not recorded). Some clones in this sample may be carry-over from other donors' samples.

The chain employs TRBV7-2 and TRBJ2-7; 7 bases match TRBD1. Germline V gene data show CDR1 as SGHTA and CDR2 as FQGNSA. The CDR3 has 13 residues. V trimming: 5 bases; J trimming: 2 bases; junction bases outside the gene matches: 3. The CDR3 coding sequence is TGTGCCAGCAGCAGGGACAGAACCTACGAGCAGTACGTC. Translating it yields CASSRDRTYEQYV.

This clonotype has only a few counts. CDR3 loop: CASSNSPGQGNYEQYV. The CDR3 DNA sequence: TGTGCCAGCAGCAATAGCCCGGGACAGGGAAACTACGAGCAGTACGTC. The chain couples TRBV7-9 to TRBJ2-7; the match to TRBD1 covers 9 bases. Trimming took 5 bases from V and 3 from J; bases not matched to a gene: 11. Per germline, CDR1 SEHNR and CDR2 FQNEAQ (reference sequence). The CDR3 extends over 16 amino acids.

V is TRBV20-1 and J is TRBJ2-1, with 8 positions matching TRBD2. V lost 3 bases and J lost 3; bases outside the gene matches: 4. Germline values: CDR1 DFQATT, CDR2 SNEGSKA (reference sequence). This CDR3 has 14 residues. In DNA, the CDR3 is TGCAGTGCTAGTATCAGCGGGGGCTACAATGAGCAGTTCTTC. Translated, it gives CSASISGGYNEQFF.

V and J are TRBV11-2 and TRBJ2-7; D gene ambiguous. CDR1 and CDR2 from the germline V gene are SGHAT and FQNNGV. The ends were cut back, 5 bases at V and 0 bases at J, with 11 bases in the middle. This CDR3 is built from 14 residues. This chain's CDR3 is CASSQSYSSYEQYF. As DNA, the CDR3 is TGTGCCAGCAGCCAATCATATAGCTCCTACGAGCAGTACTTC.

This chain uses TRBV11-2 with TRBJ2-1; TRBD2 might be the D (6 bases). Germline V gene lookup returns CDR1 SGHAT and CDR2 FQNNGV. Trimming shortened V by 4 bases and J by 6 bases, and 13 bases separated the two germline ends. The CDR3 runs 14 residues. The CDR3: CASSSGLGGNEQFF. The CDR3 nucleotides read TGTGCCAGCAGCTCCGGGTTGGGGGGCAATGAGCAGTTCTTC.

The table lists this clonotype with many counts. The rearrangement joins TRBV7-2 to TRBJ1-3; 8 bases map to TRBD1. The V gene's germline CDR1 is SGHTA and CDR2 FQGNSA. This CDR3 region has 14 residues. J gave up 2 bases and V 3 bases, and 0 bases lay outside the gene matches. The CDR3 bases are TGTGCCAGCAGCTTGGACAGGGCTGGAAACACCATATATTTT. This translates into CASSLDRAGNTIYF. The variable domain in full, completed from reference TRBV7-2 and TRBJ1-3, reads GAGVSQSPSNKVTEKGKDVELRCDPISGHTALYWYRQSLGQGLEFLIYFQGNSAPDKSGLPSDRFSAERTGGSVSTLTIQRTQQEDSAVYLCASSLDRAGNTIYFGEGSWLTVV.

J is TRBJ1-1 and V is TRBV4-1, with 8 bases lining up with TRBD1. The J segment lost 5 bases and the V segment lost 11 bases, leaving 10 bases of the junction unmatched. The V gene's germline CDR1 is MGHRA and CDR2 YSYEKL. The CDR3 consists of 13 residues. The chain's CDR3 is CASLGQVRTEAFF. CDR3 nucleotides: TGCGCCTCGCTGGGACAGGTGCGAACTGAAGCTTTCTTT.

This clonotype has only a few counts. This CDR3 is CASSQPHLQPQHF. DNA for the CDR3: TGCGCCAGCAGCCAGCCCCATCTTCAGCCCCAGCATTTT. The chain recombines TRBV4-1 with TRBJ1-5; D unclear. Germline V gene lookup returns CDR1 MGHRA and CDR2 YSYEKL. The CDR3 covers 13 residues. V was shortened by 3 bases and J by 6 bases, with 9 bases between the two germline ends.